This T cell receptor beta chain was documented in a study of cytotoxic CD8 clonotypes in ibrutinib-treated CLL. Study results and caveats: At ibrutinib response, clonality increased, and at progression it declined back toward baseline. Patients showed higher baseline clonality than age-matched healthy donors, and it tracked circulating CD8+ T-cell counts.

Using immunoSEQ multiplex PCR, the repertoire was profiled, and TCRdb retains in-frame clones only, with some absent. The sample yields about 15,000 clones, roughly 66% seen once. V lost 4 bases, J lost 9 bases, and 18 bases stayed unmatched. Germline loops: CDR1 GTSNPN, CDR2 SVGIG (reference sequence). This CDR3 has 18 residues. This clone appeared a few times. Its specificity is not known. This chain connects TRBV30 to TRBJ2-2; TRBD2 matches at 12 bases. This TCR was recovered from a human donor with chronic lymphocytic leukemia. This sample comprised PBMCs, obtained before ibrutinib treatment. The CDR3: CAWTRQTSGRGDIRELFF. CDR3 nucleotide sequence: TGTGCCTGGACACGGCAGACTAGCGGGAGAGGGGATATCCGGGAGCTGTTTTTT.